This TCR beta chain was identified in a study of T-cell memory formation after mild COVID-19 (dated by TCRdb to the early 2020s). Background on the whole study: TCR sequence clusters from the two donors were found to be largely donor specific. In a couple of donors, T-cell clones that expanded and contracted after mild COVID-19 were followed by sequencing TCRalpha and TCRbeta repertoires longitudinally. Two young, previously healthy adult volunteers, one female and one male, were included in the cohort.

Only a few counts were recorded for this clonotype. The specificity of this receptor is unknown. Base qualities were left out, and no much larger clone turns up one base away. General conclusions and limits of the study: Some responding clones were detected in pre-infection memory, which suggested that pre-existing cross-reactive memory T cells had joined the SARS-CoV-2 response. Contracting CD4+ clones were located mainly in the CM and EM memory subsets, whereas CD8+ clones were found to be enriched in EMRA. Whether the second-wave clones peaking on day 37 were SARS-CoV-2 specific was not confirmed. Only a couple of mild cases were covered by the study, and larger cohorts that include severe cases with pre-infection samples were considered necessary. Balanced CD4/CD8 phenotypes were observed for clones contracting from day 15 to 85, whereas a bias towards CD4+ was observed for a second wave of clones expanding from day 15 to 37.

Sequencing relied on an Illumina NovaSeq 6000. TCRalpha and TCRbeta cDNA libraries were built by 5'RACE with constant-segment primers, adding sample barcodes and unique molecular identifiers. RNA was extracted from every sample with Trizol reagent. Amplification of the libraries took two PCR steps, and the second step added a second sample barcode plus Illumina TruSeq adapters. Libraries were sequenced on an Illumina NovaSeq with 2 x 150 bp paired-end reads. Regarding the original processing steps: The reads were demultiplexed and collapsed into UMI-guided consensus sequences using migec v1.2.7. With mixcr v2.1.11, UMI consensuses were aligned to TRA and TRB V and J templates and assembled into clonotypes. Expanded or contracted clonotypes were those called significant by both edgeR and NoisET, with noise models trained on biological replicates. For edgeR calls, the cutoffs were a false discovery rate-adjusted p below 0.01 and a log2 fold-change threshold of 1. As an exploratory analysis of dynamics, PCA with hierarchical clustering was applied to max-normalized trajectories of the 1000 most abundant clonotypes. Each responding clone was given a CD4 or CD8 phenotype based on the CD4+ and CD8+ repertoires, which had been sequenced separately. Starting from the raw public reads, TCRdb applied fastp trimming at Q25, assembled clones with MiXCR and retained in-frame beta chains. Each record represents a unique CDR3 protein, reported with the most common genes and DNA among its rows. These V and J calls originate from TCRdb's pipeline instead of the authors' own analysis. The sample table holds 85,000 to 120,000 distinct CDR3 sequences, of which approximately 13% were seen once. Together, the top ten hold more than 25% of the sample.

Ficoll-Paque density gradient centrifugation was used to isolate PBMCs. In the germline V gene (reference sequence), CDR1 corresponds to LNHNV and CDR2 to YYDKDF. Relative to germline, V is 1 base shorter and J is 6 bases shorter, with 18 bases between their ends. From cysteine to phenylalanine, the CDR3 is 17 amino acids long. Left in the record is the CDR3 DNA by itself, 51 bases read in frame from the first base. The source is an adult woman who had mild COVID-19 (a few samples of this study predate the infection). The sample titles of this study are shuffled in the database, so cell type and time point are left out; the donor was told from shared clones. The sample taken for sequencing was PBMCs or a T cell subset sorted from them (not recorded which). This chain is built from TRBV15 and TRBJ2-2; a tentative D call is TRBD2 (6 bases match). The CDR3 has the sequence CATSRGLRGLPPGELFF. The sequence in DNA is TGTGCCACCAGCAGAGGGTTAAGGGGACTCCCTCCCGGGGAGCTGTTTTTT.